The clone carrying this TCR beta chain was seen many times. Its target is unknown. From germline, CDR1 is MDHEN and CDR2 SYDVKM. This CDR3 is built from 14 residues. V was pared by 1 base and J by 3 bases, with 10 bases between. RNA transcripts were the template for amplifying TCR beta CDR3 regions. Primed by the HTBI set, a first-round RT-PCR was run on the TCR CDR3. TCRdb processed the multiplex PCR reads anew with MiXCR; each CDR3 protein has one entry. This table has about 560,000 distinct CDR3 sequences, roughly a sixth appearing once. These data are taken from a study of T cells in Graves' hyperthyroidism and ophthalmopathy. Whole-study context: Peripheral blood collection took place at initial diagnosis, before any treatment.

General study points: Clonotypes that were expanded in thyroid above 0.001 mostly appeared in blood too.

Graves' hyperthyroidism was deemed stable given no ophthalmopathy progression within 18 months. Source material: blood. The sequence came from a woman aged 18 to 35 with Graves' hyperthyroidism. The V and J genes are TRBV28 and TRBJ2-7; D not resolved. CDR3: CASSLLPGYYEQYF. The CDR3 coding sequence is TGTGCCAGCAGTTTATTGCCAGGATACTACGAGCAGTACTTC.